The next 19 T cell receptor beta chains were all read from a single sample in a study of CD8 T cells in Susac syndrome. After extraction with the RNeasy kit, about 0.5 to 1 ug of the RNA was reverse transcribed using random hexamers. One entry per CDR3 protein, called by TCRdb with MiXCR from the immunoSEQ multiplex PCR reads. The sample includes 100,000 to 110,000 distinct CDR3 sequences, roughly 96% of them seen just once. The specimen was CD8+ T cells from PBMCs. Receptors originate from a human donor with Susac syndrome.

J is TRBJ1-5 and V is TRBV5-6; a possible D gene is TRBD1 (5 bases). Trimming took off 2 bases at V and 3 bases at J, with 9 bases between the two ends. The CDR3 contains 14 residues. Germline V lookup: CDR1 SGHDT, CDR2 YYEEEE. As DNA, the CDR3 is TGTGCCAGCAGCTTCGGGGGTACCAATCAGCCCCAGCATTTT. This translates into CASSFGGTNQPQHF.

The V and J genes are TRBV24-1 and TRBJ1-3; D gene ambiguous. Germline V gene data show CDR1 as KGHDR and CDR2 as SFDVKD. The CDR3 runs 12 residues. Trimming removed 10 bases at V and 1 base at J, with 7 bases between. CDR3 DNA sequence: TGTGCCACTGTGGAGTCTGGAAACACCATATATTTT. It translates to CATVESGNTIYF.

The chain carries TRBV20-1 and TRBJ2-1, with D possibly TRBD1 on 7 matching bases. CDR3 length: 15 amino acids. V lost 3 bases and J lost 5, with 17 bases in between. Germline V gives CDR1 DFQATT, CDR2 SNEGSKA (reference sequence). The CDR3 bases are TGCAGTGCTAGGAGGGGGCTAGCGCCAGACAATGAGCAGTTCTTC. Amino acids: CSARRGLAPDNEQFF.

The chain links TRBV7-3 to TRBJ1-5; 7 bases are a match to TRBD1. Unmatched junction bases numbered 4, after V lost 5 bases and J lost 0 bases. The CDR3 has 15 residues. Germline values: CDR1 SGHTA, CDR2 FQGTGA. CDR3 in amino acids: CASSHRGYSNQPQHF. The CDR3, as DNA: TGTGCCAGCAGCCACAGGGGATATAGCAATCAGCCCCAGCATTTT.

This chain joins TRBV12-3 or TRBV12-4 and TRBJ2-4; a weak D match, TRBD1 (7 bases). V lost 5 bases, J lost 2 bases, and 13 bases lay in between. The CDR3 sequence is 15 residues long. CDR3 DNA sequence: TGTGCCAGCAGTCCGACAGGGAGGACCAAAAACATTCAGTACTTC. Protein sequence: CASSPTGRTKNIQYF.

The rearrangement links TRBV7-2 to TRBJ2-7, with 8 bases matching TRBD2. Germline V gene sequence: CDR1 SGHTA, CDR2 FQGNSA. V was clipped by 4 bases and J by 5 bases; unmatched bases: 10. The CDR3 is made up of 15 amino acids. Here the CDR3 DNA reads TGTGCCAGCAGCTCGGGGGGGAGACATTCAGACGAGCAGTACTTC. This encodes CASSSGGRHSDEQYF. Full variable domain (missing parts from reference TRBV7-2 and TRBJ2-7): GAGVSQSPSNKVTEKGKDVELRCDPISGHTALYWYRQSLGQGLEFLIYFQGNSAPDKSGLPSDRFSAERTGGSVSTLTIQRTQQEDSAVYLCASSSGGRHSDEQYFGPGTRLTVT.

V gene TRBV20-1 combines with J gene TRBJ1-1, with a tentative D call TRBD1 (6 bases). The V gene's germline CDR1 is DFQATT and CDR2 SNEGSKA (reference sequence). V shed 0 bases and J shed 1 base, with 15 bases lying between them. The CDR3 spans 16 residues. CDR3 sequence (DNA): TGCAGTGCTAGAGATTGGGGGGCAGGGTGGAACACTGAAGCTTTCTTT. It is translated as CSARDWGAGWNTEAFF.

This clonotype was observed once. This rearrangement joins TRBV10-3 to TRBJ2-3; tentatively, D is TRBD1 or TRBD2 (5 bases each). The CDR3 totals 17 residues. The V end lost 6 bases, the J end lost 0 bases, and 19 bases lay between the germline ends. The germline V gene has CDR1 ENHRY and CDR2 SYGVKD. Here the CDR3 reads CAISGDVGTSSTDTQYF. In DNA, the CDR3 is TGTGCCATCAGCGGCGACGTGGGGACCTCTAGCACAGATACGCAGTATTTT.

This clonotype has a handful of counts. The chain carries TRBV4-1 and TRBJ2-7; a weak D match, TRBD2 (5 bases). The CDR3 extends over 16 amino acids. Germline CDR1 and CDR2: MGHRA and YSYEKL. The germline V and J ends were trimmed by 4 bases and 0 bases, with 16 bases remaining between them. The CDR3 nucleotides are TGCGCCAGCAGCCCCGAGGGAGCGCCCAGCTCCTACGAGCAGTACTTC. Translated: CASSPEGAPSSYEQYF.

CDR3 DNA: TGCAGTGCTCCCGGACAGGGGAACGAGCAGTACTTC. Its translation is CSAPGQGNEQYF. The J gene is TRBJ2-7, the V gene TRBV20-1, with 9 bases identical to TRBD1. The V and J ends lost 5 bases and 5 bases, in that order; junction bases with no gene match: 4. The CDR3 is made up of 12 amino acids. Germline CDR1 and CDR2: DFQATT and SNEGSKA (reference sequence).

V gene TRBV20-1 combines with J gene TRBJ1-4; TRBD1 is a possible D gene (5 bases). Trimming pared 1 base from V and 0 bases from J, leaving 18 bases between. Germline V lookup: CDR1 DFQATT, CDR2 SNEGSKA (reference sequence). This CDR3 is built from 18 residues. The CDR3 reads CSARGLGGVITTNEKLFF. CDR3 DNA sequence: TGCAGTGCTAGAGGCCTCGGGGGGGTCATCACAACTAATGAAAAACTGTTTTTT.

This clonotype is a singleton in its sample. The chain carries TRBV5-1 and TRBJ2-5, with 12 bases matching TRBD1. CDR3 length: 16 residues. The germline V gene has CDR1 SGHRS and CDR2 YFSETQ. With V trimmed by 0 bases and J by 6 bases, 6 bases remained unmatched. DNA for the CDR3: TGCGCCAGCAGCTTGGATGGGACAGGGGGCGCGAAGACCCAGTACTTC. Translating it yields CASSLDGTGGAKTQYF.

The chain employs TRBV29-1 and TRBJ2-5; either TRBD1 or TRBD2 may fit D (7 bases each). The germline gives CDR1 SQVTM, CDR2 ANQGSEA. This CDR3 spans 14 amino acids. Trimming took 1 base from V and 7 from J, leaving 16 bases between them. The CDR3, as DNA: TGCAGCGTTGAAGCCCAGGGGGAGGGTGGGACCCAGTACTTC. Protein product: CSVEAQGEGGTQYF.

The J gene is TRBJ1-5, the V gene TRBV18; 10 nucleotides match TRBD1. The CDR3 contains 15 residues. CDR1 is KGHSH and CDR2 is LQKENI in the germline V gene. Trimming at V came to 2 bases and at J to 5 bases, leaving 3 bases not matched to a gene. CDR3 in amino acids: CASSPIGQGDQPQHF. Here the CDR3 DNA reads TGTGCCAGCTCACCAATTGGACAGGGGGATCAGCCCCAGCATTTT.

This CDR3 is CASSLRGEGTEAFF. The CDR3 DNA follows: TGTGCCAGCAGCTTAAGGGGCGAGGGCACTGAAGCTTTCTTT. J is TRBJ1-1 and V is TRBV13, with D possibly being TRBD1 (5 bases). The V end lost 2 bases, the J end lost 4 bases, and 11 bases lay between the germline ends. This CDR3 region has 14 residues. Germline V gene data show CDR1 as PRHDT and CDR2 as FYEKMQ (reference sequence).

V usage is TRBV6-2 or TRBV6-3 and J usage is TRBJ2-3; D is unclear. The germline V and J ends were trimmed by 0 bases and 0 bases, with 1 base remaining between them. Germline V gene lookup returns CDR1 MNHEY and CDR2 SVGEGT. The CDR3 sequence is 13 residues long. CDR3 residues: CASSYSSTDTQYF. The CDR3 DNA follows: TGTGCCAGCAGTTACTCTAGCACAGATACGCAGTATTTT.

The chain recombines TRBV19 with TRBJ2-1; 11 bases map to TRBD1. Germline V gives CDR1 LNHDA, CDR2 SQIVND (reference sequence). Germline trimming cut 3 bases from V and 6 bases from J; bases unmatched to any gene: 4. CDR3 length equals 15 residues. The CDR3 reads CASSIRDRGSNEQFF. Here the CDR3 DNA reads TGTGCCAGTAGTATCCGGGACAGGGGGTCCAATGAGCAGTTCTTC.

This chain connects TRBV4-1 to TRBJ2-1, with a weak D call TRBD1 (6 bases). The CDR3 covers 15 residues. Trimming removed 4 bases at V and 6 bases at J, with 16 bases between. Germline CDR1 reads MGHRA; CDR2 reads YSYEKL. The CDR3 protein is CASSPSGDQGNEQFF. CDR3 coding DNA: TGCGCCAGCAGCCCATCAGGGGATCAGGGCAATGAGCAGTTCTTC.

This chain joins TRBV6-5 and TRBJ2-7; D is uncertain. The CDR3 length is 11 residues. V was pared by 2 bases and J by 8 bases, with 7 bases between. Germline V lookup: CDR1 MNHEY, CDR2 SVGAGI. The CDR3 sequence: CASSYPPKQYF. As DNA, the CDR3 is TGTGCCAGCAGTTACCCCCCGAAGCAGTACTTC.